Listed below are T cell receptor beta chains from one sample, sequenced in a study of human thymus T cells. Repertoires were generated with immunoSEQ multiplex PCR, while TCRdb's copy carries only in-frame clones and drops some. The sample includes about 130,000 clones, about 93% seen only once; the top ten take around 0.022%. The material sequenced was thymus tissue. The receptors shown here come from a boy under two years old with a congenital heart defect but otherwise immunologically healthy. CDR3s include the opening cysteine and the closing phenylalanine or tryptophan. The order of the fields is V gene, J gene, CDR3 protein.

v_call: TRBV19; j_call: TRBJ1-6; cdr3_aa: CASVGSSPNSPLHF
v_call: TRBV27; j_call: TRBJ2-3; cdr3_aa: CASSLSPAGGVLDTQYF
v_call: TRBV5-1; j_call: TRBJ2-5; cdr3_aa: CASSLEGRGSHQETQYF
v_call: TRBV18; j_call: TRBJ2-7; cdr3_aa: CASSEGQKVSQYF
v_call: TRBV28; j_call: TRBJ2-7; cdr3_aa: CASTPALWTHEQYF
v_call: TRBV4-2; j_call: TRBJ2-1; cdr3_aa: CASSQESPLAGGPDEQFF
v_call: TRBV19; j_call: TRBJ1-6; cdr3_aa: CASSLYAGPQDSPLHF
v_call: TRBV28; j_call: TRBJ1-5; cdr3_aa: CASRTGFRQPQHF
v_call: TRBV21-1; j_call: TRBJ1-2; cdr3_aa: CASTFYLVGYTF
v_call: TRBV4-2; j_call: TRBJ1-2; cdr3_aa: CASSQGDRAIYGYTF
v_call: TRBV28; j_call: TRBJ2-2; cdr3_aa: CASSCRDATGELFF